This TCR beta chain was found in a study of OX40 agonist ivuxolimab in advanced cancers. Study information: The mean age was approximately 60 years, ranging from about 23 to 79, with 65% to 85% of participants male.

CDR1 is MNHEY and CDR2 is SMNVEV in the germline V gene (reference sequence). The CDR3 loop spans 12 amino acids. V was shortened by 2 bases and J by 6 bases, with 7 bases between the two germline ends. Autoimmune disease history or systemic immunosuppression excluded patients. Study-level results: Antigen specificity was not determined for the expanded peripheral T cells.

To note about this clone: The antigen is undetermined.

The protocol was immunoSEQ multiplex PCR, while the TCRdb copy is restricted to in-frame clones and leaves out a portion. The sample lists 100,000 or so clones; more than 90% were seen once. Sample: CD4+ or CD8+ T cells sorted from blood, taken in a trial of the OX40 agonist ivuxolimab. The chain joins TRBV27 to TRBJ1-1; the D gene is possibly TRBD1 (5 bases). The TCR originated in an adult with an advanced solid tumor such as melanoma, head and neck, liver or kidney cancer. DNA of the CDR3: TGTGCCAGCAGTTTAGTGGGGGCTGAAGCTTTCTTT. This sequence encodes CASSLVGAEAFF.